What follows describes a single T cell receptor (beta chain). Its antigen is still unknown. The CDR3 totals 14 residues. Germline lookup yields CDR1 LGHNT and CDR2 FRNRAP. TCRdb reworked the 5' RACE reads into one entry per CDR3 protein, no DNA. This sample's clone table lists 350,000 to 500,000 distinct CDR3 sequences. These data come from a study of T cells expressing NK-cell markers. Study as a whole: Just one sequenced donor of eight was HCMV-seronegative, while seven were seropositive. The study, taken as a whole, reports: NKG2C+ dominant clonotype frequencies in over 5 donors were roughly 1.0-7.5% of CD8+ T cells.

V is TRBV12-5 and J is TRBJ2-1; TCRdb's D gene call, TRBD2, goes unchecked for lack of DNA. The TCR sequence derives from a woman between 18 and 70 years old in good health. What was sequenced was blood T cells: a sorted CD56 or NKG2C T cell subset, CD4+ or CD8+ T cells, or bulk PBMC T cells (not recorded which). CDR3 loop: CASGPAGTYNEQFF.